This T cell receptor (beta chain) appears in the sequencing data of a study of a mutant IDH1 vaccine in newly diagnosed glioma. Time point given: week 11, during vaccination. Doses comprised 300 ug of mutant IDH1 20-mer peptide each, plus topical imiquimod. Using immunoSEQ multiplex PCR, the repertoire was profiled, and TCRdb retains in-frame clones only, with some absent. Among some 60,000 clones listed, more than 80% were seen once. As to this clone: Its antigen is currently unknown.

Germline-derived CDR1 and CDR2 are KGHSH and LQKENI. This CDR3 has 13 residues. J is TRBJ2-5 and V is TRBV18, with D perhaps matching TRBD2 (5 bases). The J call may be incorrect, as the DNA end agrees better with TRBJ2-7. This TCR derives from a man aged 25-45 years with glioma. The material sequenced was PBMCs, taken from a glioma patient whose treatment included an IDH1 peptide vaccine. CDR3 loop: CASSPSRAYEQYF. The CDR3 region has the DNA TGTGCCAGCTCACCCTCGAGGGCCTACGAGCAGTACTTC.